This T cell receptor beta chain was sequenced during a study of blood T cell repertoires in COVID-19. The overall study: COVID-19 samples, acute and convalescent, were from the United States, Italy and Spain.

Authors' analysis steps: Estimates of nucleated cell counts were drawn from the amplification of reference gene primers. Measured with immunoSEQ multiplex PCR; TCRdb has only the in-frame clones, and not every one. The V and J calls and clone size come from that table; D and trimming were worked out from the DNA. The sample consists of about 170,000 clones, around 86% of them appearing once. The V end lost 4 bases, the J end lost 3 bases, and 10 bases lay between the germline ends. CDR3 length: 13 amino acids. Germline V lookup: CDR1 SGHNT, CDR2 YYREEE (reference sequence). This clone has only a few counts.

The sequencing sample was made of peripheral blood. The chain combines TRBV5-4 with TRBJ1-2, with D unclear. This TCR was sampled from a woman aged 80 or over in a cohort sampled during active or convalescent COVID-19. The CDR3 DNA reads TGTGCCAGCAGCGGGTGGAGGGACTATGGCTACACCTTC. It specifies CASSGWRDYGYTF.